The 10 T cell receptor beta chains below were found in one sample sequenced in a study of T cells after yellow fever vaccination. TCRdb re-called the 5' RACE reads through MiXCR, storing one row per CDR3 protein. The repertoire holds over 65,000 distinct CDR3 sequences, with approximately 12% as singletons. Sequencing used CD8+ T cells not binding an NS4B(214-222) dextramer, sorted from PBMCs, obtained roughly 23 days after the first yellow fever vaccination. These receptors all come from a man aged 18-30 years who received the YFV17D yellow fever vaccine.

There are a few counts of this clonotype. This sequence joins TRBV5-6 and TRBJ2-4; 13 nucleotides align to TRBD2. V shed 4 bases and J 6 bases; nucleotides not matched to a gene: 7. The CDR3 loop spans 16 amino acids. The germline gives CDR1 SGHDT, CDR2 YYEEEE. The CDR3, as DNA: TGTGCCAGCAGCGATACTAGCGGGGGGGCGGTAAACATTCAGTACTTC. This encodes CASSDTSGGAVNIQYF. Based on the CDR3 plus reference TRBV5-6 and TRBJ2-4, the full variable domain is DAGVTQSPTHLIKTRGQQVTLRCSPKSGHDTVSWYQQALGQGPQFIFQYYEEEERQRGNFPDRFSGHQFPNYSSELNVNALLLGDSALYLCASSDTSGGAVNIQYFGAGTRLSVL.

The rearrangement uses TRBV18 and TRBJ2-1; D is perhaps TRBD2 (5 bases). The V and J ends lost 5 bases and 8 bases respectively, with 7 bases between them. From germline, CDR1 is KGHSH and CDR2 LQKENI. The CDR3 is 11 amino acids. The chain's CDR3 is CASSEGYEQFF. The CDR3 coding sequence is TGTGCCAGCTCAGAGGGCTATGAGCAGTTCTTC.

This clonotype was counted only a few times. The rearrangement links TRBV6-2 or TRBV6-3 to TRBJ2-3, with 7 bases matching TRBD1. There are 16 residues in the CDR3. Germline V gives CDR1 MNHEY, CDR2 SVGEGT. After removal of 5 bases from V and 1 base from J, the junction contained 9 bases not matched to a gene. CDR3 DNA: TGTGCCAGCAGTCCAATTCCTGGACAGGGCACAGATACGCAGTATTTT. This gives the protein CASSPIPGQGTDTQYF.

This clonotype appeared a few times. The CDR3 DNA is TGTGCCAGCAGCACGGGGCGGTCAGATAGCACCGGGGAGCTGTTTTTT. Translated, it gives CASSTGRSDSTGELFF. The rearrangement uses TRBV7-7 and TRBJ2-2; either TRBD1 or TRBD2 may fit D (5 bases each). Germline CDR1 is SSHAT and CDR2 is FNYEAQ (reference sequence). The germline V and J ends were trimmed by 5 bases and 4 bases, with 17 bases remaining between them. This CDR3 is built from 16 residues.

This chain joins TRBV27 and TRBJ1-1, with D uncertain. Germline V gene lookup returns CDR1 MNHEY and CDR2 SMNVEV (reference sequence). The CDR3 is 13 residues long. V was trimmed by 7 bases and J by 0 bases, leaving 9 bases between them. The CDR3 DNA is TGTGCCAGCAAACCCGACCTGAACACTGAAGCTTTCTTT. Encoded protein: CASKPDLNTEAFF.

The V call is TRBV15, the J call TRBJ2-3; maybe TRBD2 (6 bases). Trimming removed 3 bases from V and 2 bases from J, with 15 bases in between. The CDR3 runs 16 residues. CDR1 is LNHNV, CDR2 YYDKDF, per germline (reference sequence). As DNA, the CDR3 is TGTGCCACCAGCAGTGAAACGGGAGACAACACAGATACGCAGTATTTT. This encodes CATSSETGDNTDTQYF.

This clonotype occurred a few times. This sequence joins TRBV11-2 and TRBJ2-1; D is unresolved. The germline V gene has CDR1 SGHAT and CDR2 FQNNGV. Between the trimmed V and J ends, which lost 1 base and 7 bases, there was a span of 5 bases. The CDR3 runs to 12 residues. Here the CDR3 DNA reads TGTGCCAGCAGCTTAGCTCGAAATGAGCAGTTCTTC. Translating it yields CASSLARNEQFF.

This clonotype was seen many times. V is TRBV4-3 and J is TRBJ1-1, with D possibly being TRBD1 (5 bases). The V end was cut by 0 bases, the J end by 3 bases, with 11 bases between. The CDR3 contains 15 residues. In germline, CDR1 is LGHNA, CDR2 YSLEER. CDR3 DNA: TGCGCCAGCAGCCAAGATCTTGGCAGGGACACTGAAGCTTTCTTT. Protein product: CASSQDLGRDTEAFF.

This clonotype was found a few times. The chain links TRBV27 to TRBJ2-3; D may be TRBD1 or TRBD2 (5 bases each). The ends were cut back, 0 bases at V and 3 bases at J, with 19 bases in the middle. Germline V gene lookup returns CDR1 MNHEY and CDR2 SMNVEV (reference sequence). CDR3 size: 18 residues. The CDR3 spells CASSLSSLVGVVTDTQYF. CDR3 in DNA: TGTGCCAGCAGTTTATCCTCCCTAGTGGGGGTGGTGACAGATACGCAGTATTTT.

This clonotype was counted a few times. The chain couples TRBV27 to TRBJ1-6, with 10 bases fitting TRBD1. This CDR3 contains 14 residues. Looked up from germline, CDR1 is MNHEY and CDR2 is SMNVEV (reference sequence). After removal of 3 bases from V and 10 bases from J, the junction contained 3 bases not matched to a gene. CDR3 residues: CASSFDRGPSPLHF. CDR3 sequence (DNA): TGTGCCAGCAGTTTTGACAGGGGGCCGTCACCCCTCCACTTT.